The present entry profiles one T cell receptor (beta chain) with its context. Its antigen is still unknown. Given a much more abundant clone one base away, this may be a read error. This sample's RNA came from whole unsorted tissue. This entry is derived from a study of tumor and adjacent non-tumor tissue in lung cancer. Study-wide results and limits: Top 100 clones took a larger repertoire share in normal lung. TCR diversity was significantly greater in tumor than normal lung tissue.

TCRbeta libraries were built with three rounds of nested PCR, modified from ARM-PCR. Using its own MiXCR run on the multiplex PCR reads, TCRdb lists one record per CDR3 protein. The top ten clones hold 20% to 25% of a sample with under 140,000 distinct CDR3 sequences, under 90% of them seen once. Germline CDR1 reads MDHEN; CDR2 reads SYDVKM. The CDR3 consists of 14 residues. The TCR sequence derives from a man in his 70s with non-small cell lung cancer. The chain uses TRBV28 and TRBJ2-7; 9 positions match TRBD1. Sequenced input: lung tumor tissue. CDR3 loop: CAISPGQGQYEKYF. The DNA of the CDR3 is TGTGCCATCTCCCCGGGACAGGGTCAATACGAGAAGTACTTC.